The 24 T cell receptor beta chains below all came from one sample that was sequenced in a study of cytomegalovirus exposure and HLA in healthy donors. PCR primers comprised 60 Vbeta and 13 Jbeta primers. Assay: immunoSEQ multiplex PCR; the TCRdb copy retains only in-frame clones and omits some. The sample contains around 100,000 clones, about 77% of which appear only once. Sequences were obtained from PBMCs. The receptors derive from a woman aged 18-29 years in good health and CMV-seropositive.

The chain recombines TRBV6-1 with TRBJ2-1; D is possibly TRBD2 (5 bases). V lost 3 bases, J lost 0 bases, and 12 bases lay in between. CDR3 length equals 16 residues. The germline V gene has CDR1 MNHNS and CDR2 SASEGT. The DNA of the CDR3 is TGTGCCAGCAGTGAGGCCGGGGTTAGCTCCTACAATGAGCAGTTCTTC. Translation: CASSEAGVSSYNEQFF.

The gene calls are TRBV6-5 and TRBJ2-5, with TRBD2 matching over 11 bases. The J call may be incorrect, as the DNA end agrees better with TRBJ2-7. Germline assignment: CDR1 MNHEY and CDR2 SVGAGI. The CDR3 sequence is 15 residues long. Here the CDR3 reads CASTSGLADTYEQYF. DNA of the CDR3: TGTGCCAGCACTTCGGGACTAGCGGATACCTACGAGCAGTACTTC.

This chain's CDR3 is CASSYGVGNEQFF. CDR3 bases: TGCGCCAGCAGTTACGGGGTGGGGAATGAGCAGTTCTTC. This chain joins TRBV5-1 and TRBJ2-1; tentative D call: TRBD2 (5 bases). Germline lookup yields CDR1 SGHRS and CDR2 YFSETQ. The CDR3 is 13 residues long. V lost 5 bases and J 7 bases, leaving 13 bases between the germline ends.

This clone has only one observation. The chain recombines TRBV2 with TRBJ1-5; no clear D. V shed 4 bases and J shed 1 base, with 8 bases lying between them. Per germline, CDR1 SNHLY and CDR2 FYNNEI. The CDR3 is 14 residues long. The CDR3 region has the DNA TGTGCCAGCAGTGCTACAGAAAGCAATCAGCCCCAGCATTTT. It translates to CASSATESNQPQHF.

The genes are TRBV29-1 and TRBJ2-7; TRBD2 might be the D (6 bases). V was shortened by 0 bases and J by 4 bases, with 13 bases between the two germline ends. The CDR3 extends over 14 amino acids. Per germline, CDR1 SQVTM and CDR2 ANQGSEA. The CDR3 DNA is TGCAGCGTTGAAGATCCTAGCGAGGGGTACGAGCAGTACTTC. Translation gives CSVEDPSEGYEQYF.

The gene calls are TRBV2 and TRBJ1-5; tentatively, D is TRBD1 (6 bases). The CDR3 loop spans 14 amino acids. Germline V CDR1 and CDR2: SNHLY, FYNNEI. The V gene lost 7 bases and the J gene lost 7 bases, with 17 bases spanning the gap. CDR3 residues: CASTPFQGPQPQHF. In DNA form, the CDR3 reads TGTGCCAGCACCCCCTTCCAGGGGCCCCAGCCCCAGCATTTT.

As regards this clone: One junction end disagrees with the germline gene, perhaps due to a read error. This rearrangement joins TRBV27 to TRBJ1-5; 10 nucleotides match TRBD1. From germline, CDR1 is MNHEY and CDR2 SMNVEV (reference sequence). The CDR3 spans 12 residues. CDR3 protein: CASGDRGAPQNF. In DNA, the CDR3 is TGTGCCAGCGGGGACAGGGGAGCGCCCCAGAATTTT.

The chain uses TRBV5-1 and TRBJ1-2; D is unclear. Germline V gives CDR1 SGHRS, CDR2 YFSETQ. With 0 bases removed from V and 5 bases from J, the gap between germline ends came to 5 bases. The CDR3 consists of 12 residues. The DNA of the CDR3 is TGCGCCAGCAGCTTGGGGGAGTATGGCTACACCTTC. Its translation: CASSLGEYGYTF. The full variable domain, completed using reference TRBV5-1 and TRBJ1-2, is KAGVTQTPRYLIKTRGQQVTLSCSPISGHRSVSWYQQTPGQGLQFLFEYFSETQRNKGNFPGRFSGRQFSNSRSEMNVSTLELGDSALYLCASSLGEYGYTFGSGTRLTVV.

The CDR3 loop is CASSYESLKQYF. The CDR3 region has the DNA TGTGCCAGCAGTTACGAGTCCCTTAAGCAGTACTTC. This chain links TRBV6-6 with TRBJ2-7; D is unclear. Per germline, CDR1 MNHNY and CDR2 SVGAGI (reference sequence). The ends were cut back, 2 bases at V and 8 bases at J, with 10 bases in the middle. CDR3 length: 12 amino acids.

This clone occurred once. The rearrangement uses TRBV11-2 and TRBJ1-1; D is ambiguous. Germline loops: CDR1 SGHAT, CDR2 FQNNGV. The V and J ends lost 1 base and 1 base respectively, with 7 bases between them. The CDR3 covers 14 residues. In DNA, the CDR3 is TGTGCCAGCAGCTTAGTCCCGGGGAACACTGAAGCTTTCTTT. Its translation: CASSLVPGNTEAFF.

This clone was found a few times. The genes are TRBV9 and TRBJ2-1; the match to TRBD2 covers 8 bases. Germline V gene lookup returns CDR1 SGDLS and CDR2 YYNGEE. Trimming took 3 bases from V and 6 from J; bases not matched to a gene: 8. CDR3 length equals 15 residues. CDR3 DNA: TGTGCCAGCAGCGCCGGGACTAGATCTACCAATGAGCAGTTCTTC. Translating gives CASSAGTRSTNEQFF.

This clone has a handful of counts. This chain connects TRBV27 to TRBJ1-6, with D perhaps matching TRBD1 (5 bases). V was pared by 2 bases and J by 7 bases, with 9 bases between. The CDR3 is made up of 14 amino acids. Germline V CDR1 and CDR2: MNHEY, SMNVEV (reference sequence). Written as DNA, the CDR3 is TGTGCCAGCAGTTTAGACAGAGTCAATTCACCCCTCCACTTT. It yields the protein CASSLDRVNSPLHF.

V and J are TRBV5-6 and TRBJ1-1; 7 bases line up with TRBD1. V was clipped by 4 bases and J by 4 bases; unmatched bases: 7. The CDR3 length is 14 residues. In germline, CDR1 is SGHDT, CDR2 YYEEEE. The CDR3: CASSEQGVFTEAFF. CDR3 sequence (DNA): TGTGCCAGCAGCGAGCAGGGGGTTTTCACTGAAGCTTTCTTT.

This chain links TRBV10-3 with TRBJ2-1; 10 bases fit TRBD1. CDR1 is ENHRY, CDR2 SYGVKD, per germline. The CDR3 covers 14 residues. The junction had 5 bases not matched to a gene; V was cut back by 6 bases and J by 6 bases. CDR3 in DNA: TGTGCCATCAGATCCGGGACAGGGGTCAATGAGCAGTTCTTC. Its translation is CAIRSGTGVNEQFF.

The chain uses TRBV7-2 and TRBJ2-1; 10 bases align to TRBD2. CDR1 is SGHTA and CDR2 is FQGNSA in the germline V gene. Trimming cost V 1 base and J 7 bases; bases outside gene matches: 4. The CDR3 consists of 15 residues. The DNA for the CDR3 is TGTGCCAGCAGCTTAGGGACTAGCGGTGCTAATGAGCAGTTCTTC. Its translation: CASSLGTSGANEQFF. Combining the CDR3 with reference TRBV7-2 and TRBJ2-1 gives the whole variable domain GAGVSQSPSNKVTEKGKDVELRCDPISGHTALYWYRQSLGQGLEFLIYFQGNSAPDKSGLPSDRFSAERTGGSVSTLTIQRTQQEDSAVYLCASSLGTSGANEQFFGPGTRLTVL.

This rearrangement joins TRBV7-3 to TRBJ2-7, with 13 bases fitting TRBD2. The trim removed 5 bases at V and 7 bases at J, leaving 5 bases unmatched. The germline CDR1 and CDR2 sequences are SGHTA and FQGTGA. The length of the CDR3 is 14 residues. CDR3 protein: CASSPGTSGTEQYF. The DNA of the CDR3 is TGTGCCAGCAGCCCCGGGACTAGCGGGACAGAGCAGTACTTC.

The chain recombines TRBV5-1 with TRBJ1-1; 10 bases align to TRBD1. V shed 4 bases and J 6 bases; nucleotides not matched to a gene: 9. Germline-derived CDR1 and CDR2 are SGHRS and YFSETQ. The CDR3 totals 15 residues. The CDR3: CASSAYGTGEPEAFF. In DNA, the CDR3 is TGCGCCAGCAGCGCCTACGGGACAGGGGAACCTGAAGCTTTCTTT.

This chain links TRBV4-3 with TRBJ2-1; no definite D call. CDR1 is LGHNA, CDR2 YSLEER, per germline. Trimming took off 1 base at V and 2 bases at J, with 3 bases between the two ends. The CDR3 has 13 amino acids. Here the CDR3 reads CASSQAAYNEQFF. CDR3 sequence (DNA): TGCGCCAGCAGCCAAGCGGCCTACAATGAGCAGTTCTTC.

This clone appeared a single time. The J gene is TRBJ2-7, the V gene TRBV5-6; 8 bases are shared with TRBD2. There are 15 residues in the CDR3. Losses at the gene ends were 3 bases for V and 2 bases for J; bases not matched to a gene: 7. Germline V gives CDR1 SGHDT, CDR2 YYEEEE. The DNA for the CDR3 is TGTGCCAGCAGCTGGCGTACTAGCGGCCCCTACGAGCAGTACTTC. Amino acid sequence: CASSWRTSGPYEQYF.

The chain employs TRBV7-3 and TRBJ2-7; 8 positions agree with TRBD2. This CDR3 is built from 15 residues. V gave up 0 bases and J gave up 6 bases; unmatched junction bases: 7. Germline-derived CDR1 and CDR2 are SGHTA and FQGTGA. This CDR3 is CASSLTKAGDGEQYF. As DNA, the CDR3 is TGTGCCAGCAGCTTAACAAAAGCGGGAGATGGCGAGCAGTACTTC.

This chain connects TRBV30 to TRBJ2-1; D unresolved. Germline V lookup: CDR1 GTSNPN, CDR2 SVGIG (reference sequence). V lost 1 base to trimming and J lost 9 bases, with 16 bases between them. This CDR3 is built from 14 residues. The CDR3 region is CAWSGGSLVGEQFF. CDR3 bases: TGTGCCTGGAGTGGAGGATCCCTTGTGGGTGAGCAGTTCTTC.

The chain uses TRBV28 and TRBJ1-2; possibly TRBD1 for D (5 bases). Germline assignment: CDR1 MDHEN and CDR2 SYDVKM. The CDR3 is 14 residues long. V was cut by 4 bases and J by 8 bases, with 17 bases left in between. CDR3 coding DNA: TGTGCCAGCAGTTCCGGGGCAGGTGCGGGGGGCTACACCTTC. It encodes CASSSGAGAGGYTF.

The chain uses TRBV6-6 and TRBJ1-6; D is unresolved. The CDR3 has 13 amino acids. Trimming left V 7 bases short and J 6 bases short, with 10 bases between. Germline lookup yields CDR1 MNHNY and CDR2 SVGAGI (reference sequence). CDR3 region: CASIQDLNSPLHF. The CDR3 DNA is TGTGCCAGCATTCAGGATCTTAATTCACCCCTCCACTTT.

The chain uses TRBV4-1 and TRBJ2-3; no clear D gene. Per germline, CDR1 MGHRA and CDR2 YSYEKL. The CDR3 length is 17 residues. With 0 bases removed from V and 6 bases from J, the gap between germline ends came to 19 bases. This CDR3 reads CASSQDGPLGAMDTQYF. The CDR3 coding sequence is TGCGCCAGCAGCCAAGATGGTCCGCTAGGAGCCATGGATACGCAGTATTTT.